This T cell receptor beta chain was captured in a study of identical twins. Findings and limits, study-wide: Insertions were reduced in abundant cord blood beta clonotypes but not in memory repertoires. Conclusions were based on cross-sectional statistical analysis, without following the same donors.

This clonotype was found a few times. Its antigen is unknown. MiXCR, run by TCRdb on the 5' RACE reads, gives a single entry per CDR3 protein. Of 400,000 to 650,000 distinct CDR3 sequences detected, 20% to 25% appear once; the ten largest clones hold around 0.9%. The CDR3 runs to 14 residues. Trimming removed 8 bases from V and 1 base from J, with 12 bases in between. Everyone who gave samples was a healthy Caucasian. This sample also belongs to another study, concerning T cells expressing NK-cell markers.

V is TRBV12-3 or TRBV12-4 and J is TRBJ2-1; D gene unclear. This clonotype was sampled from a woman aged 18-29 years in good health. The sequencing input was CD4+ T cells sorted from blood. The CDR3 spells CASRLSRSYNEQFF. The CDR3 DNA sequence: TGTGCCAGCCGCCTCTCGAGATCCTACAATGAGCAGTTCTTC.